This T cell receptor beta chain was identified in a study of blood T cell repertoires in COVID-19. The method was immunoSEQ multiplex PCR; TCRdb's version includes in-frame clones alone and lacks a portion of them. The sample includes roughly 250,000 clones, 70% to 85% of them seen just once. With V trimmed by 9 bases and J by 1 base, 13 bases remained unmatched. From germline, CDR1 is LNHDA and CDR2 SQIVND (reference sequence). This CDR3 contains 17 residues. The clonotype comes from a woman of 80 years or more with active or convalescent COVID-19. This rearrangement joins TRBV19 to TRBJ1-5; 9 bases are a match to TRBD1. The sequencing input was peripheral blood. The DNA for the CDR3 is TGTGCCAGCTTACCGGGACAGGGTTCGAGAAGCAATCAGCCCCAGCATTTT. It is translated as CASLPGQGSRSNQPQHF. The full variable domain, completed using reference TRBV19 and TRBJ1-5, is DGGITQSPKYLFRKEGQNVTLSCEQNLNHDAMYWYRQDPGQGLRLIYYSQIVNDFQKGDIAEGYSVSREKKESFPLTVTSAQKNPTAFYLCASLPGQGSRSNQPQHFGDGTRLSIL.